This TCR beta chain was identified during a study of metastatic and nonmetastatic thyroid tumors. Study summary: Repertoire data that came from the blood and tumor or nodule tissue of malignant and benign thyroid patients were compared. Notes on the study in general: Reports indicated that malignant thyroid tumors showed significantly higher TCR beta diversity than benign nodules did, in blood and tumor.

Only a few counts were recorded for this clone. Antigen unknown. Prior to thyroid surgery, none of the patients had received any treatment. The CDR3 sequence is 15 residues long. With 4 bases clipped from V and 5 bases from J, the junction kept 8 bases outside the gene matches. In germline, CDR1 is SNHLY, CDR2 FYNNEI. Source study methods: In papillary thyroid cancer, a distant-metastasis classifier was built using CDR3 differences across clinicopathological groups. MiXCR was used by TCRdb to re-call the PCR reads. TCRdb, not the authors, supplied the V and J calls. The profile shows over 6,500 clones, 25% to 30% of them singletons.

The chain has TRBV2 and TRBJ2-5, with 9 positions matching TRBD1. This sequence was found in a female donor with papillary thyroid cancer or a benign thyroid nodule (not recorded which). Some clones in this sample may be carry-over from other donors' samples. The source material was tumor tissue. The CDR3 protein is CASSATRDRVETQYF. CDR3 coding DNA: TGTGCCAGCAGTGCCACCCGGGACAGGGTCGAGACCCAGTACTTC. The full variable domain, rest sourced from reference TRBV2 and TRBJ2-5, is EPEVTQTPSHQVTQMGQEVILRCVPISNHLYFYWYRQILGQKVEFLVSFYNNEISEKSEIFDDQFSVERPDGSNFTLKIRSTKLEDSAMYFCASSATRDRVETQYFGPGTRLLVL.